This T cell receptor beta chain was recovered during a study of tumor and adjacent non-tumor tissue in lung cancer. A word on this clonotype: What it binds is unknown. One base away lies a much larger clone, so this may be a sequencing read error.

There are 10 residues in the CDR3. Germline V gene lookup returns CDR1 MDHEN and CDR2 SYDVKM. General study results and limits: Higher tumor TCR diversity was associated with shorter survival. In normal lung, the top 100 clones were significantly more dominant than in tumor.

The template was RNA from unsorted bulk tissue. A modified ARM-PCR protocol with three rounds of nested PCR amplified TCRbeta. Via MiXCR, TCRdb re-called the multiplex PCR reads, giving one row per CDR3 protein. This sample yields 95,000 to 150,000 distinct CDR3 sequences, of which about 66% are seen a single time; over 10% belongs to the top ten. The sequence was obtained from a man between 25 and 39 years old with non-small cell lung cancer. The chain carries TRBV28 and TRBJ1-3; D gene unclear. The sample comprised lung tumor tissue. The CDR3 DNA reads as TGTGCCACCTCTGGAAACAGCATATATTTT. Translating gives CATSGNSIYF.